Below, one T cell receptor beta chain is given with its context. The data were taken from a study of blood T cell repertoires in COVID-19. Assay used: immunoSEQ multiplex PCR; TCRdb lists only in-frame clones, some missing. The table has approximately 190,000 clones, roughly 80% seen once. V lost 4 bases and J lost 7; bases outside the gene matches: 8. Germline CDR1 SGHNT, CDR2 YYREEE (reference sequence). This CDR3 is 15 amino acids long. The V and J genes are TRBV5-4 and TRBJ1-6; the match to TRBD1 covers 7 bases. The sequence was collected from a woman between 55 and 75 years old with COVID-19, enrolled during active disease. Sequencing was performed on peripheral blood. The CDR3 DNA sequence: TGTGCCAGCAGCGTGACCGGGACAGCAAATTCACCCCTCCACTTT. As protein: CASSVTGTANSPLHF.